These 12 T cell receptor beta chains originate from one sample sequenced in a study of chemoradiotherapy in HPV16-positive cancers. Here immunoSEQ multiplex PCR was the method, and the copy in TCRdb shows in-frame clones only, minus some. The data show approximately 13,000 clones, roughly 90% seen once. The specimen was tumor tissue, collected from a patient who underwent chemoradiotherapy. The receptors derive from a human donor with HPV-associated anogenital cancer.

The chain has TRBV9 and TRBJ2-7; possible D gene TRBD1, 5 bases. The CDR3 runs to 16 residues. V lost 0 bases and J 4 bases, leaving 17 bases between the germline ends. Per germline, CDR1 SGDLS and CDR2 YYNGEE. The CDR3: CASSVDDSPSPYEQYF. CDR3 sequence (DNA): TGTGCCAGCAGCGTAGATGACAGCCCTTCGCCGTACGAGCAGTACTTC.

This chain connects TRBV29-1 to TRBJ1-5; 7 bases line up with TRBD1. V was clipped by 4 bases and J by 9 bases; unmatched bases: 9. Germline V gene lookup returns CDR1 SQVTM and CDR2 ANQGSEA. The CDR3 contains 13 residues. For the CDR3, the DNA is TGCAGCGTTGTCGAGGGGGCGCGGGGGCCCCAGCATTTT. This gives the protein CSVVEGARGPQHF.

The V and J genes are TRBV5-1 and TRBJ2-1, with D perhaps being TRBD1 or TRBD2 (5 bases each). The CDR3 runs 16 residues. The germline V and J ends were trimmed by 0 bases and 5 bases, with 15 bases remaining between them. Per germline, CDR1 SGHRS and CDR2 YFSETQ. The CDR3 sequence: CASSLAGAYADNEQFF. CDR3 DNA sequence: TGCGCCAGCAGCTTGGCCGGGGCTTACGCCGACAATGAGCAGTTCTTC. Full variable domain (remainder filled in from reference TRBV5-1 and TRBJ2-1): KAGVTQTPRYLIKTRGQQVTLSCSPISGHRSVSWYQQTPGQGLQFLFEYFSETQRNKGNFPGRFSGRQFSNSRSEMNVSTLELGDSALYLCASSLAGAYADNEQFFGPGTRLTVL.

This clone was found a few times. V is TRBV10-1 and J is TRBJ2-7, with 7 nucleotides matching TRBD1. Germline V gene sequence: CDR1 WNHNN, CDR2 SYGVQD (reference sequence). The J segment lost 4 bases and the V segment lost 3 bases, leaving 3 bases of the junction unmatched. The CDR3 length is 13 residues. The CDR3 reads CASSDTRGYEQYF. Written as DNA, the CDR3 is TGCGCCAGCAGTGATACCAGGGGGTACGAGCAGTACTTC.

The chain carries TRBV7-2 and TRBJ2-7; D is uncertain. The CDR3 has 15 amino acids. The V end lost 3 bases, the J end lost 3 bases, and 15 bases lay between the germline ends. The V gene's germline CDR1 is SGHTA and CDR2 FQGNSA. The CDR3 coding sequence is TGTGCCAGCAGCTTGGACCCCCGACCCTTCTACGAGCAGTACTTC. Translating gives CASSLDPRPFYEQYF.

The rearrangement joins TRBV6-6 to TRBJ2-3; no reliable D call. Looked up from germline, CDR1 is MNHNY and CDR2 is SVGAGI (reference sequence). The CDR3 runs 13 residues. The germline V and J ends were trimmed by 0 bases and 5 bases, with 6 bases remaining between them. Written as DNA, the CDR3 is TGTGCCAGCAGTTACTCCCCGGGAGATACGCAGTATTTT. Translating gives CASSYSPGDTQYF.

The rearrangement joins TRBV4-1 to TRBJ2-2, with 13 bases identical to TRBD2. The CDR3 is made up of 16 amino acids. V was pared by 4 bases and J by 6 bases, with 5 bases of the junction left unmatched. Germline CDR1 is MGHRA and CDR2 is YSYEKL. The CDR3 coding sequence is TGCGCCAGCAGCCCAACTAGCGGGAGGGCCCCCGGGGAGCTGTTTTTT. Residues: CASSPTSGRAPGELFF.

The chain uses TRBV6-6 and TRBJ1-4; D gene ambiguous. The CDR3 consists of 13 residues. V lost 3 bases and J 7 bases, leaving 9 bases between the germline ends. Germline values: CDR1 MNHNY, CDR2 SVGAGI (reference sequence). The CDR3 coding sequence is TGTGCCAGCAGTTATGTCCCTGGTGAAAAACTGTTTTTT. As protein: CASSYVPGEKLFF.

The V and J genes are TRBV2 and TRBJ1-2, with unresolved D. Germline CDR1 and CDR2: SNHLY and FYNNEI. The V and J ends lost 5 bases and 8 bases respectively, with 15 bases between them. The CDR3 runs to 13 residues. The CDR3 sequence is CASSTAGNGGYTF. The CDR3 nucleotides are TGTGCCAGCAGTACCGCAGGAAATGGGGGCTACACCTTC.

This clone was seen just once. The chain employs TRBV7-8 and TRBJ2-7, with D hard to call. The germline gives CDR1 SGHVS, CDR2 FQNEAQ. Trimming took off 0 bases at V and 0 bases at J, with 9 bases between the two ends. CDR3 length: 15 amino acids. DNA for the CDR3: TGTGCCAGCAGCTTAGCCAACTTTGGCTCCTACGAGCAGTACTTC. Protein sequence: CASSLANFGSYEQYF.

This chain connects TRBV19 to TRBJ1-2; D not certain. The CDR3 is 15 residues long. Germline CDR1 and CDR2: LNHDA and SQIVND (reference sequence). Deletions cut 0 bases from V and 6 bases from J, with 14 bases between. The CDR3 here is CASSIDPYNEDGYTF. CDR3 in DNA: TGTGCCAGTAGTATAGATCCGTATAATGAGGATGGCTACACCTTC. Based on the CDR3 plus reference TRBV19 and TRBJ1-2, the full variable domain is DGGITQSPKYLFRKEGQNVTLSCEQNLNHDAMYWYRQDPGQGLRLIYYSQIVNDFQKGDIAEGYSVSREKKESFPLTVTSAQKNPTAFYLCASSIDPYNEDGYTFGSGTRLTVV.

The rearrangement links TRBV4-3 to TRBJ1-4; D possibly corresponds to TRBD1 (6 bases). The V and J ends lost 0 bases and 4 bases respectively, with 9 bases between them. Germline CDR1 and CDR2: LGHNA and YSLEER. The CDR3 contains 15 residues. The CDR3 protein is CASSQDRGINEKLFF. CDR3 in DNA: TGCGCCAGCAGCCAAGATAGGGGGATTAATGAAAAACTGTTTTTT.